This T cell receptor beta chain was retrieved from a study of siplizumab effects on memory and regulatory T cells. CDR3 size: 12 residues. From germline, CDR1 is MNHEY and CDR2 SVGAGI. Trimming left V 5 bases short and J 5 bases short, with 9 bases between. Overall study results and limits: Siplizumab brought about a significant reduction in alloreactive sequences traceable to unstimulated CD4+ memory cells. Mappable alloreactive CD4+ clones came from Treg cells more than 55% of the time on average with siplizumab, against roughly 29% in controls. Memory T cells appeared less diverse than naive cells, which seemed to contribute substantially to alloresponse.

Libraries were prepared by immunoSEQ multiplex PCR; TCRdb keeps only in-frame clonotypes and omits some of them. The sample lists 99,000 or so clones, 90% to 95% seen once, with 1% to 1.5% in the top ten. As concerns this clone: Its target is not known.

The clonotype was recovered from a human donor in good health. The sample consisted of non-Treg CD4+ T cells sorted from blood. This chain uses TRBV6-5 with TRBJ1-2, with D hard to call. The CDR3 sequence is CASSNPSYGYTF. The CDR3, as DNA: TGTGCCAGCAGTAACCCTTCTTATGGCTACACCTTC.